This entry is about one T cell receptor (beta chain). The clone's antigen remains unknown. No much larger clone is present one base from it, and per-base qualities are unavailable. Sample time point, as interpreted from the label and publication: pre-treatment baseline. Blood was sampled before treatment (T0) and at week 3 (W3), after the first cycle of checkpoint blockade. Except for a couple of patients with rapid clinical progression, response was assessed 12 weeks after the first infusion by RECIST 1.1; disease control meant complete response, partial response or stable disease. Patients were not eligible if they had prior systemic cancer treatment, concomitant immunosuppressant therapy or synchronous other active malignancies. To track both circulating cells and T cell turnover, TCR beta was sequenced from bulk PBMC as well as from plasma cell-free DNA. CDR1 and CDR2 (SNHLY, FYNNEI) derive from the germline V gene. The CDR3 has 14 amino acids, counting the end cysteine and phenylalanine. The read is trimmed to its CDR3 DNA, 42 bases read in frame from base 1. The V end gives up 7 bases and the J end 5 bases, leaving 11 bases in the junction not matched to a gene.

This specimen belongs to a study of blood T cell dynamics during melanoma immunotherapy (dated by TCRdb to the early 2020s). Regarding the study in general: All patients had metastatic melanoma and were given first-line pembrolizumab or nivolumab plus ipilimumab as standard of care in the United Kingdom. To identify early correlates of response, the study profiled peripheral T cell receptor repertoires in patients with metastatic melanoma before and after one cycle of checkpoint inhibitor therapy. The training cohort consisted of consecutive patients, while an additional independent group of patients from the same centre was pooled to form an external validation set. General conclusions and limits of the study: The relatively small sample size was acknowledged as potentially limiting generalization of the results. A rise in the change in cfDNA rearrangement efficiency score from T0 to W3 was seen in patients achieving disease control but not in progressors, suggesting increased peripheral T cell turnover. The study could not determine whether the T cell clones driving repertoire changes were melanoma-specific or reflected general immune activation.

For every cfDNA sample, a fixed 40 ng of plasma cell-free DNA was loaded. The immunoSEQ TCRb Assay kit was used according to manufacturer instructions to amplify TCR beta CDR3 sequences from genomic DNA. The KAPA Library Quantification Kit for Illumina platforms was used to quantify pooled libraries by qPCR. Sequencing of the pooled libraries was done on an Illumina NextSeq 500, with clustering at about 0.55-1.2 pM. In the authors' own workflow: TCR data were analyzed with immunoSEQ ANALYZER and the R LymphoSeq package. A rearrangement efficiency score was calculated as productive divided by the sum of productive and non-productive CDR3 sequences. Clonality was measured with the Gini coefficient and diversity with the Renyi index at alpha=1, and both measures were compared pairwise between timepoints within each patient. Clonal relatedness used an edit distance of 3, and repertoire similarity used the Bhattacharyya coefficient, both computed in LymphoSeq. To classify response, a linear discriminant analysis based on week-3 changes in clonality and diversity was built using the R MASS and caret packages. TCRdb carries this immuneACCESS record with in-frame sequences only. Its versions omit some clonotypes, under half of them owing to an unresolved V gene in the studies checked, with the rest unexplained. From that table come the V and J calls and clone size; the DNA was used to work out D and trimming. The sample table records approximately 140 clones; approximately 94% of these occur just once. Roughly 11% of the sample goes to the ten largest clones.

This TCR was recovered from a human donor with melanoma. The V and J segments used are TRBV2 and TRBJ2-7; the central 7 bases match TRBD1. Sample: cell-free DNA from blood, taken from a patient treated with checkpoint blockade. The cell subset or site label, as the study defines it: plasma cell-free DNA. The CDR3 is CASTRDSYPNEQYF. The bases read TGTGCCAGCACCCGGGACAGCTATCCAAACGAGCAGTACTTC.